A single sample gave rise to the 10 T cell receptor beta chains below, sequenced in a study of blood T cell repertoires in COVID-19. Sequencing was performed with immunoSEQ multiplex PCR; in TCRdb, only in-frame clones are kept and a portion is missing. The sample has under 300,000 clones, approximately 90% seen once; the top ten hold 1.5% to 2%. Sequencing input: PBMCs or T cells enriched from blood (not recorded which). The receptors come from a woman between 18 and 29 years old who had recovered from COVID-19.

V is TRBV19 and J is TRBJ2-2; 9 nucleotides match TRBD2. Per germline, CDR1 LNHDA and CDR2 SQIVND (reference sequence). After removal of 3 bases from V and 3 bases from J, the junction contained 23 bases not matched to a gene. This CDR3 comprises 22 residues. The CDR3 here is CASSIPSGTSLPPWVYTGELFF. CDR3 DNA sequence: TGTGCCAGTAGTATCCCATCCGGGACTAGCTTGCCCCCATGGGTCTACACCGGGGAGCTGTTTTTT.

The chain combines TRBV6-6 with TRBJ2-3; 8 nucleotides align to TRBD2. This CDR3 has 17 amino acids. CDR1 MNHNY and CDR2 SVGAGI come from the germline V gene (reference sequence). Trimming at V came to 5 bases and at J to 2 bases, leaving 12 bases not matched to a gene. CDR3 DNA sequence: TGTGCCAGCAGTCCCCGATTGGGCGGGGGGTCCACAGATACGCAGTATTTT. Amino acid sequence: CASSPRLGGGSTDTQYF.

This clone was counted only a few times. The J gene is TRBJ2-2, the V gene TRBV9; maybe TRBD2 (6 bases). CDR1 is SGDLS, CDR2 YYNGEE, per germline. V lost 0 bases and J lost 5, with 17 bases in between. CDR3 length: 17 amino acids. The CDR3 sequence is CASSVAVAAMGTGELFF. Here the CDR3 DNA reads TGTGCCAGCAGCGTAGCTGTAGCGGCCATGGGGACCGGGGAGCTGTTTTTT.

In its sample, this clone was seen once. This chain joins TRBV10-3 and TRBJ1-2, with D maybe TRBD1 (6 bases). The germline gives CDR1 ENHRY, CDR2 SYGVKD. Trimming shortened V by 3 bases and J by 8 bases, and 10 bases separated the two germline ends. CDR3 length: 12 residues. CDR3 amino acids: CAISERTDGYTF. In DNA, the CDR3 is TGTGCCATCAGTGAAAGGACAGACGGCTACACCTTC.

The V and J genes are TRBV6-5 and TRBJ1-5; D possibly corresponds to TRBD1 (5 bases). Per the germline V gene, CDR1 is MNHEY and CDR2 is SVGAGI. V was trimmed by 6 bases and J by 5 bases, leaving 14 bases between them. CDR3 length equals 14 residues. For the CDR3, the DNA is TGTGCCAGCAGCCGTGACAGAGCCTATCAGCCCCAGCATTTT. Translated, it gives CASSRDRAYQPQHF.

The chain is built from TRBV2 and TRBJ2-3; D gene unclear. V shed 5 bases and J shed 0 bases, with 9 bases lying between them. The CDR3 totals 14 residues. Germline CDR1 SNHLY, CDR2 FYNNEI. The CDR3 here is CASSSQRSTDTQYF. The CDR3 DNA reads TGTGCCAGCAGTTCCCAGAGGAGCACAGATACGCAGTATTTT. Full variable domain (remainder filled in from reference TRBV2 and TRBJ2-3): EPEVTQTPSHQVTQMGQEVILRCVPISNHLYFYWYRQILGQKVEFLVSFYNNEISEKSEIFDDQFSVERPDGSNFTLKIRSTKLEDSAMYFCASSSQRSTDTQYFGPGTRLTVL.

This chain's CDR3 is CASSRMWNSPLHF. CDR3 nucleotides: TGTGCCAGCAGCAGGATGTGGAATTCACCCCTCCACTTT. V and J are TRBV6-4 and TRBJ1-6; D unresolved. The CDR3 is 13 residues long. Germline assignment: CDR1 MRHNA and CDR2 SNTAGT. V was pared by 6 bases and J by 7 bases, with 10 bases between.

This clone came up a few times. The chain joins TRBV15 to TRBJ1-2; D is ambiguous. Germline CDR1 and CDR2: LNHNV and YYDKDF (reference sequence). The CDR3 has 13 amino acids. Trimming left V 4 bases short and J 10 bases short, with 16 bases between. CDR3 in amino acids: CATSKDRRRVYTF. CDR3 nucleotide sequence: TGTGCCACCAGCAAAGATCGGAGGCGCGTCTACACCTTC.

V is TRBV4-2 and J is TRBJ2-2; D is unresolved. Trimming removed 5 bases from V and 6 bases from J, with 19 bases in between. The CDR3 is made up of 16 amino acids. Germline lookup yields CDR1 LGHNA and CDR2 YNFKEQ. The CDR3 region is CASSFTTSTPAGELFF. In nucleotides, the CDR3 is TGTGCCAGCAGCTTCACCACCTCGACACCCGCCGGGGAGCTGTTTTTT.

This chain joins TRBV5-4 and TRBJ2-5, with 11 bases matching TRBD2. The ends lost 4 bases at V and 1 base at J; junction bases unmatched: 3. CDR1 SGHNT and CDR2 YYREEE come from the germline V gene (reference sequence). This CDR3 has 15 residues. CDR3 nucleotides: TGTGCCAGCAGCCCGACTAGCGGGGCCCAAGAGACCCAGTACTTC. Protein: CASSPTSGAQETQYF.